Sequencing of this T cell receptor beta chain was carried out in a study of cytomegalovirus exposure and HLA in healthy donors. For this clone: Its antigen is still unknown.

Amplification used 60 Vbeta primers and 13 Jbeta primers. Original processing methods: Roughly 80 million unique TCR beta chains, roughly 11 million shared, were counted in a later analysis. The protocol was immunoSEQ multiplex PCR, while the TCRdb copy is restricted to in-frame clones and leaves out a portion. The V and J calls and clone size were taken over from that table, and D and trimming were inferred from the DNA. The data contain tens of thousands of clones, 82% of them singletons. Regarding the study as a whole: An apparent linkage of common viral pathogens to several of the most significant clusters emerged in a later analysis. A later analysis found TCR association rates differed by HLA locus, highest for DRB1 and lowest for HLA-C. In a later analysis, compared with equally common non-associated chains, HLA-associated beta chains were more expanded.

Per germline, CDR1 SGHRS and CDR2 YFSETQ. The V and J ends lost 0 bases and 5 bases, in that order; junction bases with no gene match: 4. The CDR3 has 14 residues. This TCR came from a man aged 18 to 30 in good health and CMV-seronegative. The sample comprised PBMCs. The chain uses TRBV5-1 and TRBJ2-5, with 7 nucleotides matching TRBD1. In DNA, the CDR3 is TGCGCCAGCAGCTTGGAACAGGGGTCGGAGACCCAGTACTTC. Its protein is CASSLEQGSETQYF.